This entry lists 9 T cell receptor beta chains sequenced from one sample in a study of a mutant IDH1 vaccine in newly diagnosed glioma. Time point noted: week 23, last vaccination. Doses of 300 ug of mutant IDH1 20-mer peptide were given with topical imiquimod. The repertoire was sequenced with immunoSEQ multiplex PCR; TCRdb's copy has only in-frame clones and lacks some. This table holds fewer than 35,000 clones, approximately 88% found once. Their specific antigens are unknown. This sample comprised PBMCs, obtained from a glioma patient whose treatment included an IDH1 peptide vaccine. The receptors here all came from a man in his forties with glioma.

DNA for the CDR3: TGTGCCAGCAGTCATTCGACAGGTCCGGCGCCCCAGCATTTT. Its protein is CASSHSTGPAPQHF. The V and J genes are TRBV2 and TRBJ1-5; a possible D gene is TRBD1 (6 bases). The CDR3 sequence is 14 residues long. The ends were cut back, 5 bases at V and 9 bases at J, with 17 bases in the middle. Germline CDR1 reads SNHLY; CDR2 reads FYNNEI.

This chain joins TRBV6-5 and TRBJ2-1; 8 nucleotides agree with TRBD1. With 5 bases clipped from V and 9 bases from J, the junction kept 6 bases outside the gene matches. The CDR3 has 13 residues. CDR1 is MNHEY and CDR2 is SVGAGI in the germline V gene. The CDR3 is CASSRQGYSEQFF. The CDR3 DNA sequence: TGTGCCAGCAGTCGACAGGGGTATAGTGAGCAGTTCTTC.

This clone was observed a handful of times. V usage is TRBV19 and J usage is TRBJ2-2; the D is unclear. There are 14 residues in the CDR3. Trimming shortened V by 3 bases and J by 2 bases, and 7 bases separated the two germline ends. Germline V gene sequence: CDR1 LNHDA, CDR2 SQIVND (reference sequence). CDR3 nucleotide sequence: TGTGCCAGTAGTATTTATAGCAACACCGGGGAGCTGTTTTTT. It specifies CASSIYSNTGELFF.

The chain carries TRBV4-2 and TRBJ1-1, with D unclear. Germline CDR1 is LGHNA and CDR2 is YNFKEQ. The length of the CDR3 is 13 residues. V was trimmed by 1 base and J by 5 bases, leaving 8 bases between them. The chain's CDR3 is CASSQAGKTEAFF. The CDR3 DNA sequence: TGTGCCAGCAGCCAAGCCGGGAAGACTGAAGCTTTCTTT.

The gene calls are TRBV11-2 and TRBJ1-4, with D unresolved. V was pared by 5 bases and J by 4 bases, with 17 bases between. Germline CDR1 is SGHAT and CDR2 is FQNNGV. The CDR3 contains 16 residues. The DNA for the CDR3 is TGTGCCAGCAGCCCGAATCAACTCACCGATAATGAAAAACTGTTTTTT. This gives the protein CASSPNQLTDNEKLFF.

This sequence joins TRBV4-2 and TRBJ1-5; the D is unclear. Germline loops: CDR1 LGHNA, CDR2 YNFKEQ. V lost 6 bases to trimming and J lost 0 bases, with 9 bases between them. The CDR3 has 14 residues. The CDR3 nucleotides read TGTGCCAGCAGTATAGACTATAGCAATCAGCCCCAGCATTTT. Its translation: CASSIDYSNQPQHF.

The V gene is TRBV5-1, the J gene TRBJ1-1, with 9 positions matching TRBD1. The CDR3 contains 15 residues. Germline V CDR1 and CDR2: SGHRS, YFSETQ. V lost 0 bases to trimming and J lost 5 bases; unmatched junction nucleotides: 5. CDR3 amino acids: CASSLEGTGRTEAFF. The CDR3 DNA reads as TGCGCCAGCAGCTTGGAGGGGACAGGGAGGACTGAAGCTTTCTTT.

This rearrangement joins TRBV4-3 to TRBJ1-1; 9 bases are shared with TRBD1. This CDR3 is built from 15 residues. CDR1 LGHNA and CDR2 YSLEER come from the germline V gene. J lost 1 base, V lost 4 bases, and 4 bases had no gene match. CDR3 sequence (DNA): TGCGCCAGCAGCCCGGGGACAGGGCGGAACACTGAAGCTTTCTTT. Its protein product is CASSPGTGRNTEAFF.

This chain connects TRBV10-3 to TRBJ2-3, with D perhaps TRBD1 or TRBD2 (5 bases each). The CDR3 has 14 amino acids. V was clipped by 4 bases and J by 4 bases, with 12 bases between them. Germline V gene data show CDR1 as ENHRY and CDR2 as SYGVKD. For the CDR3, the DNA is TGTGCCATCAGTGGGGGACGGGAATCAGATACGCAGTATTTT. This translates into CAISGGRESDTQYF.